The T cell receptor beta chain under discussion was sequenced for a study of CD8+ T cells in alopecia areata. The sequencing template was cDNA reverse transcribed from extracted RNA. Sequenced by immunoSEQ multiplex PCR; TCRdb stores in-frame clones only, minus some. Seen here are approximately 210,000 clones, under 70% observed once, and the top ten hold roughly 1.2%. Treatment in this sample: oral pan-JAK inhibitor, 5-10 mg twice daily. A word on this clone: As yet, its antigen is unknown.

Study results and caveats: Normal scalp had lower clonality than lesional scalp, with alopecia totalis/universalis lesions showing this most strongly. Scalp clonality, together with expanded CD8+ clones among the top 100, fell significantly with tofacitinib. Sequencing of scalp tissue also captures the resident alphabeta T cells of normal skin.

CDR1 is SNHLY and CDR2 is FYNNEI in the germline V gene. CDR3 length: 15 residues. Trimming shortened V by 6 bases and J by 2 bases, and 16 bases separated the two germline ends. This chain links TRBV2 with TRBJ1-2; D unresolved. The sequence came from a human donor with alopecia areata. The sample was CD4+ T cells sorted from blood, taken around week 44, from a patient treated with tofacitinib. The CDR3: CASRETEGPNYGYTF. CDR3 DNA sequence: TGTGCCAGCAGGGAAACAGAGGGCCCAAACTATGGCTACACCTTC.